Below are 25 T cell receptor beta chains sequenced from a single sample in a study of radiation and T cells in renal cell carcinoma. As for time point: blood 2 weeks post-SBRT. The treatment denotes: 15 Gy SBRT to primary tumor, nephrectomy 4 weeks later. Method: immunoSEQ multiplex PCR; TCRdb's copy keeps in-frame clones and lacks some. The table has around 130,000 clones, over 75% seen once. Specimen: blood, collected from a patient whose treatment included radiotherapy and nephrectomy. The receptor source for this set is a woman aged 55-69 years with renal cell carcinoma.

The chain links TRBV5-6 to TRBJ2-7; either TRBD1 or TRBD2 may fit D (5 bases each). The CDR3 loop spans 13 amino acids. The V and J ends lost 4 bases and 2 bases respectively, with 10 bases between them. Germline assignment: CDR1 SGHDT and CDR2 YYEEEE. Here the CDR3 DNA reads TGTGCCAGCAGCACGGGACGGACCTACGAGCAGTACTTC. This codes for CASSTGRTYEQYF.

This clone occurred once. Other DNA sequences from this sample encode an identical CDR3 as well. This sequence joins TRBV19 and TRBJ1-5; TRBD1 agrees at 8 bases. This CDR3 contains 13 residues. Germline lookup yields CDR1 LNHDA and CDR2 SQIVND (reference sequence). Trimming cost V 6 bases and J 4 bases; bases outside gene matches: 2. The CDR3 reads CASRTGVNQPQHF. DNA of the CDR3: TGTGCCAGTAGGACAGGGGTTAATCAGCCCCAGCATTTT.

The V call is TRBV28, the J call TRBJ1-2, with TRBD1 matching over 9 bases. Trimming took 3 bases from V and 2 from J; bases not matched to a gene: 4. Germline CDR1 MDHEN, CDR2 SYDVKM. The CDR3 is made up of 15 amino acids. In DNA, the CDR3 is TGTGCCAGCAGTTTCCGTGGACAGGGGAACTATGGCTACACCTTC. The encoded protein is CASSFRGQGNYGYTF.

This rearrangement joins TRBV7-9 to TRBJ1-6; no firm D call. Per germline, CDR1 SEHNR and CDR2 FQNEAQ (reference sequence). The CDR3 is made up of 14 amino acids. Deletions cut 3 bases from V and 7 bases from J, with 10 bases between. CDR3 in DNA: TGTGCCAGCAGCTTGGGTACAGAGAATTCACCCCTCCACTTT. Protein product: CASSLGTENSPLHF. Looking up the rest from reference TRBV7-9 and TRBJ1-6 gives the full variable domain: DTGVSQNPRHKITKRGQNVTFRCDPISEHNRLYWYRQTLGQGPEFLTYFQNEAQLEKSRLLSDRFSAERPKGSFSTLEIQRTEQGDSAMYLCASSLGTENSPLHFGNGTRLTVT.

The rearrangement joins TRBV7-2 to TRBJ2-1; TRBD2 agrees at 12 bases. With V trimmed by 6 bases and J by 7 bases, 10 bases remained unmatched. The CDR3 spans 16 residues. The germline CDR1 and CDR2 sequences are SGHTA and FQGNSA. In DNA form, the CDR3 reads TGTGCCAGCAGGGAACGGGCTAGCGGGAGGGGGAATGAGCAGTTCTTC. Residues: CASRERASGRGNEQFF.

Only one count was recorded for this clone. The rearrangement joins TRBV19 to TRBJ1-5; tentatively, D is TRBD1 (6 bases). Between the trimmed V and J ends, which lost 1 base and 5 bases, there was a span of 12 bases. Germline CDR1 LNHDA, CDR2 SQIVND (reference sequence). The CDR3 has 15 residues. For the CDR3, the DNA is TGTGCCAGTAGTATAGGGGACAAACGATATCAGCCCCAGCATTTT. Translated: CASSIGDKRYQPQHF.

The chain recombines TRBV28 with TRBJ2-2; D unresolved. The CDR3 length is 12 residues. With 7 bases removed from V and 5 bases from J, the gap between germline ends came to 8 bases. Germline assignment: CDR1 MDHEN and CDR2 SYDVKM. Written as DNA, the CDR3 is TGTGCCAGCATCACGGCAACCGGGGAGCTGTTTTTT. Residues: CASITATGELFF.

The genes are TRBV29-1 and TRBJ2-7; 10 bases line up with TRBD1. V shed 0 bases and J 0 bases; nucleotides not matched to a gene: 5. CDR1 is SQVTM and CDR2 is ANQGSEA in the germline V gene. The CDR3 totals 16 residues. The DNA for the CDR3 is TGCAGCGTTGAAGAGGACAGGGGGACCTTCTCCTACGAGCAGTACTTC. It encodes CSVEEDRGTFSYEQYF.

The CDR3 is CASSLAVTSDYGYTF. The CDR3 DNA reads as TGTGCCAGCAGCTTAGCGGTAACGTCAGACTATGGCTACACCTTC. J is TRBJ1-2 and V is TRBV7-2; D not certain. The CDR3 runs to 15 residues. CDR1 is SGHTA and CDR2 is FQGNSA in the germline V gene. Trimming cost V 0 bases and J 3 bases, with 11 bases left between them.

The genes are TRBV9 and TRBJ1-3; maybe TRBD1 (5 bases). Trimming stripped 0 bases from V and 2 bases from J, with 6 bases between. The CDR3 length is 14 residues. Germline loops: CDR1 SGDLS, CDR2 YYNGEE. The CDR3 DNA follows: TGTGCCAGCAGCGTAGGAGGGGCTGGAAACACCATATATTTT. Encoded protein: CASSVGGAGNTIYF. Combining the CDR3 with reference TRBV9 and TRBJ1-3 gives the whole variable domain DSGVTQTPKHLITATGQRVTLRCSPRSGDLSVYWYQQSLDQGLQFLIQYYNGEERAKGNILERFSAQQFPDLHSELNLSSLELGDSALYFCASSVGGAGNTIYFGEGSWLTVV.

The rearrangement joins TRBV5-1 to TRBJ2-3; D remains unclear. CDR3 length: 14 residues. V dropped 2 bases and J dropped 7 bases, with 14 bases sitting between them. CDR1 and CDR2 (germline): SGHRS, YFSETQ. CDR3 loop: CASSFEYHPNTQYF. The DNA of the CDR3 is TGCGCCAGCAGCTTCGAATACCACCCTAATACGCAGTATTTT. Full variable domain (missing parts from reference TRBV5-1 and TRBJ2-3): KAGVTQTPRYLIKTRGQQVTLSCSPISGHRSVSWYQQTPGQGLQFLFEYFSETQRNKGNFPGRFSGRQFSNSRSEMNVSTLELGDSALYLCASSFEYHPNTQYFGPGTRLTVL.

The chain carries TRBV2 and TRBJ1-1; unclear D gene. Germline CDR1 SNHLY, CDR2 FYNNEI. Trimming cost V 5 bases and J 4 bases, with 14 bases left between them. CDR3 length equals 14 residues. CDR3 sequence reads: CASSIDGGFTEAFF. In DNA form, the CDR3 reads TGTGCCAGCAGTATCGACGGAGGATTCACTGAAGCTTTCTTT.

The V and J genes are TRBV5-4 and TRBJ2-7; D tentatively reads TRBD1 or TRBD2 (5 bases each). The germline V gene encodes CDR1 SGHNT and CDR2 YYREEE (reference sequence). This CDR3 is 15 amino acids long. The V and J ends lost 4 bases and 3 bases respectively, with 17 bases between them. For the CDR3, the DNA is TGTGCCAGCAGCCGACCCGGGACGGAAAACTACGAGCAGTACTTC. It yields the protein CASSRPGTENYEQYF.

In this sample, this clone turned up once. The chain has TRBV6-1 and TRBJ1-1; D is unclear. V lost 8 bases, J lost 3 bases, and 7 bases lay in between. The CDR3 has 11 amino acids. The germline gives CDR1 MNHNS, CDR2 SASEGT. The CDR3, as DNA: TGTGCCAGCCTCGGATACACTGAAGCTTTCTTT. As protein: CASLGYTEAFF.

The chain employs TRBV20-1 and TRBJ2-1; D is ambiguous. The germline V gene encodes CDR1 DFQATT and CDR2 SNEGSKA (reference sequence). CDR3 size: 11 residues. The V end lost 3 bases, the J end lost 10 bases, and 10 bases lay between the germline ends. The chain's CDR3 is CSARFIEEQFF. DNA for the CDR3: TGCAGTGCTAGGTTTATTGAGGAGCAGTTCTTC.

J is TRBJ1-2 and V is TRBV4-2; D is undetermined. The V and J ends lost 1 base and 0 bases respectively, with 6 bases between them. Per germline, CDR1 LGHNA and CDR2 YNFKEQ. CDR3 size: 14 residues. Written as DNA, the CDR3 is TGTGCCAGCAGCCAAGGAATCACTAACTATGGCTACACCTTC. It is translated as CASSQGITNYGYTF.

The rearrangement links TRBV5-6 to TRBJ2-7, with unresolved D. V was shortened by 2 bases and J by 6 bases, with 15 bases between the two germline ends. Germline-derived CDR1 and CDR2 are SGHDT and YYEEEE. The CDR3 runs 14 residues. CDR3 DNA: TGTGCCAGCAGCTTAAACCTTCATAAGGGCGAGCAGTACTTC. The encoded protein is CASSLNLHKGEQYF.

The chain recombines TRBV18 with TRBJ1-5; D gene uncertain. CDR1 and CDR2 (germline): KGHSH, LQKENI. The V end was cut by 6 bases, the J end by 4 bases, with 10 bases between. The CDR3 runs to 13 residues. CDR3 region: CASSPTGNQPQHF. The CDR3 DNA reads TGTGCCAGCTCTCCGACGGGGAATCAGCCCCAGCATTTT.

The CDR3 DNA is TGTGCCAGTAGTAGGGGACAGGGGATTGGGAATCAGCCCCAGCATTTT. Protein: CASSRGQGIGNQPQHF. The chain links TRBV19 to TRBJ1-5; 10 bases are a match to TRBD1. The CDR3 runs 16 residues. Germline V gene sequence: CDR1 LNHDA, CDR2 SQIVND (reference sequence). Trimming removed 4 bases from V and 4 bases from J; junction bases left unmatched: 7.

Only one count was recorded for this clone. The chain joins TRBV5-1 to TRBJ2-5; D call uncertain. Deletions cut 2 bases from V and 2 bases from J, with 10 bases between. The germline CDR1 and CDR2 sequences are SGHRS and YFSETQ. This CDR3 is built from 14 residues. The CDR3 region has the DNA TGCGCCAGCAGCTTAACGGCGGATCAAGAGACCCAGTACTTC. Translating gives CASSLTADQETQYF.

V and J are TRBV6-5 and TRBJ2-2; no clear D. Between the trimmed V and J ends, which lost 4 bases and 5 bases, there was a span of 11 bases. Germline V gene data show CDR1 as MNHEY and CDR2 as SVGAGI. This CDR3 comprises 14 residues. The CDR3 sequence is CASSWYLSTGELFF. CDR3 DNA sequence: TGTGCCAGCAGTTGGTACCTTTCAACCGGGGAGCTGTTTTTT.

The gene calls are TRBV11-2 and TRBJ1-4; 7 bases are a match to TRBD1. The CDR3 is made up of 15 amino acids. V trimming: 5 bases; J trimming: 3 bases; junction bases outside the gene matches: 6. The germline CDR1 and CDR2 sequences are SGHAT and FQNNGV. CDR3 sequence: CASSQDRVSNEKLFF. The CDR3, as DNA: TGTGCCAGCAGCCAAGACAGGGTGTCTAATGAAAAACTGTTTTTT.

V and J are TRBV19 and TRBJ1-4; D is perhaps TRBD1 (5 bases). Trimming cost V 5 bases and J 3 bases, with 13 bases left between them. The germline V gene has CDR1 LNHDA and CDR2 SQIVND (reference sequence). There are 15 residues in the CDR3. The chain's CDR3 is CASSPSGLANEKLFF. The CDR3 DNA follows: TGTGCCAGTAGTCCTTCGGGGCTGGCTAATGAAAAACTGTTTTTT.

J is TRBJ1-5 and V is TRBV19; D unresolved. CDR3 length equals 13 residues. Trimming took off 2 bases at V and 3 bases at J, with 5 bases between the two ends. Germline V lookup: CDR1 LNHDA, CDR2 SQIVND (reference sequence). The CDR3 region has the DNA TGTGCCAGTAGTATACAGTTCAATCAGCCCCAGCATTTT. Encoded protein: CASSIQFNQPQHF. The full variable domain, its missing parts supplied by reference TRBV19 and TRBJ1-5, is DGGITQSPKYLFRKEGQNVTLSCEQNLNHDAMYWYRQDPGQGLRLIYYSQIVNDFQKGDIAEGYSVSREKKESFPLTVTSAQKNPTAFYLCASSIQFNQPQHFGDGTRLSIL.

The rearrangement joins TRBV2 to TRBJ1-1; 9 nucleotides agree with TRBD1. Germline V CDR1 and CDR2: SNHLY, FYNNEI. CDR3 length equals 14 residues. V dropped 0 bases and J dropped 13; count of bases not matched to a gene: 9. The CDR3 nucleotides read TGTGCCAGCAGTGAAGCGAGGGACAGGGATAGGGTTTTCTTT. This encodes CASSEARDRDRVFF.